This TCR beta chain comes out of a study of Tregs in tolerant kidney transplant recipients. At the level of the study: Sorting used antibodies to exclude donor cells. Study results and caveats: Activated donor B cell expansion appeared to reveal the most relevant donor-specific TCRbeta repertoire.

In the case of this clone: As yet, its antigen is unknown.

Sequencing used immunoSEQ multiplex PCR; TCRdb keeps in-frame clones, though not all of them. The sample lists about 44,000 clones, around 95% occurring once. The source of this sequence is a human donor in good health. Sample: Tregs from blood cultured with allogeneic cells.

The CDR3 nucleotides are TGCGCCAGCACCCTTCTGGGACTAGCGGGAACAGATACGCAGTATTTT. Translating it yields CASTLLGLAGTDTQYF. V is TRBV5-1 and J is TRBJ2-3, with 13 bases aligning to TRBD2. The germline V gene encodes CDR1 SGHRS and CDR2 YFSETQ. V was clipped by 6 bases and J by 3 bases; unmatched bases: 7. This CDR3 spans 16 amino acids.